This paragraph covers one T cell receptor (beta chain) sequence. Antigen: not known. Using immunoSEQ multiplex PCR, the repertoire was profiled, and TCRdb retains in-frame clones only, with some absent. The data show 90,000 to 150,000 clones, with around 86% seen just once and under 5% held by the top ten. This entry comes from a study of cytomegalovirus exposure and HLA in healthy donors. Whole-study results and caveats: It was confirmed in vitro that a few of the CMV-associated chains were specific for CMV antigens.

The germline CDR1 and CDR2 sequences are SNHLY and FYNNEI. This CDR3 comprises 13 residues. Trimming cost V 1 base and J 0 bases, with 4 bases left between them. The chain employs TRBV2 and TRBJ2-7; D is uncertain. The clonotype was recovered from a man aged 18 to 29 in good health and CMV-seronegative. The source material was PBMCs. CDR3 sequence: CASSEGSSYEQYF. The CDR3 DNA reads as TGTGCCAGCAGTGAAGGCAGCTCCTACGAGCAGTACTTC.